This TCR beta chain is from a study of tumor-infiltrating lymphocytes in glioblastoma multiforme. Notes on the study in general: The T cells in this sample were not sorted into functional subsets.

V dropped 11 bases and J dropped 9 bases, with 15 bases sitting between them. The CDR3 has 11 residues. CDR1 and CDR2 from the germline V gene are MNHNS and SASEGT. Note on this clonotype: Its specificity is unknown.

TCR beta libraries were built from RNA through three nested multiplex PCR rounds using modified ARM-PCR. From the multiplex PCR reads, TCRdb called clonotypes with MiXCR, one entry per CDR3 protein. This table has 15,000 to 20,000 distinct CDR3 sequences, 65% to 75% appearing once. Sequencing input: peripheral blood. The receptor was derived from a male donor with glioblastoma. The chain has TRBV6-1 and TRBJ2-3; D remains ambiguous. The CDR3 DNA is TGTGCCTCCCCGGCCGGATGGACGCAGTATTTT. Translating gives CASPAGWTQYF.